Below, 30 T cell receptor beta chains from the same sample are listed, as sequenced in a study of blood T cells in healthy people across ages. Primed by a sample-barcoded 5' primer and a J-beta primer mix, a second PCR proceeded for about 7 to 11 cycles. In TCRdb, the 5' RACE reads were re-called with MiXCR into one record per CDR3 protein. The sample carries 760,000 or so distinct CDR3 sequences, 20% to 25% recorded once. These data are also associated with another study on T cells of mothers and their children.

The specimen was blood. The receptors here all came from a boy aged 10-17 years in good health.

The rearrangement joins TRBV20-1 to TRBJ2-7, with 8 positions matching TRBD1. This CDR3 region has 15 residues. J lost 1 base, V lost 5 bases, and 10 bases had no gene match. Germline V gene sequence: CDR1 DFQATT, CDR2 SNEGSKA (reference sequence). The chain's CDR3 is CSAPRTGPLSYEQYF. As DNA, the CDR3 is TGCAGTGCTCCCCGGACAGGGCCCTTATCCTACGAGCAGTACTTC.

This clonotype has just a few counts. This chain uses TRBV15 with TRBJ2-7; the match to TRBD1 covers 10 bases. Germline values: CDR1 LNHNV, CDR2 YYDKDF (reference sequence). Trimming removed 0 bases from V and 7 bases from J; junction bases left unmatched: 3. This CDR3 is 14 amino acids long. The CDR3 DNA reads TGTGCCACCAGCAGAGAGTGGGACAGGGGTGAGCAGTACTTC. Protein: CATSREWDRGEQYF.

This clonotype came up a few times. V is TRBV7-9 and J is TRBJ2-4; maybe TRBD2 (5 bases). CDR1 and CDR2 from the germline V gene are SEHNR and FQNEAQ (reference sequence). V was trimmed by 5 bases and J by 5 bases, leaving 19 bases between them. This CDR3 spans 16 amino acids. CDR3 DNA sequence: TGTGCCAGCAGCCCCACGGGTCGGGATCGTGAAAACATTCAGTACTTC. Translating it yields CASSPTGRDRENIQYF.

The chain employs TRBV29-1 and TRBJ2-2; 9 bases fit TRBD2. The CDR3 is 15 residues long. Germline lookup yields CDR1 SQVTM and CDR2 ANQGSEA. V shed 4 bases, J shed 1 base, and the junction held 4 bases outside the gene matches. The CDR3 loop reads CSVVVSGGNTGELFF. The CDR3 DNA reads TGCAGCGTTGTAGTTAGCGGGGGGAACACCGGGGAGCTGTTTTTT.

V gene TRBV3-1 combines with J gene TRBJ2-1, with unresolved D. The CDR3 extends over 15 amino acids. The V gene lost 5 bases and the J gene lost 3 bases, with 14 bases spanning the gap. From germline, CDR1 is LGHDT and CDR2 YNNKEL (reference sequence). Written as DNA, the CDR3 is TGTGCCAGCAGCACCAATACTCTTGGCTACAATGAGCAGTTCTTC. Translated, it gives CASSTNTLGYNEQFF.

The J gene is TRBJ1-4, the V gene TRBV9; 8 bases agree with TRBD1. CDR1 SGDLS and CDR2 YYNGEE come from the germline V gene. The CDR3 spans 17 residues. With V trimmed by 2 bases and J by 2 bases, 8 bases remained unmatched. The CDR3 nucleotides are TGTGCCAGCAGCGTTGGACAGGGAAGGTCCACTAATGAAAAACTGTTTTTT. This codes for CASSVGQGRSTNEKLFF.

The genes are TRBV2 and TRBJ2-5; 9 bases align to TRBD2. V trimming: 6 bases; J trimming: 2 bases; junction bases outside the gene matches: 7. CDR1 SNHLY and CDR2 FYNNEI come from the germline V gene. This CDR3 is built from 15 residues. In nucleotides, the CDR3 is TGTGCCAGCAGCGCGGGACTAGCAGATCAAGAGACCCAGTACTTC. Protein product: CASSAGLADQETQYF.

This clonotype turned up a few times. The genes are TRBV12-3 or TRBV12-4 and TRBJ1-2, with D possibly matching TRBD1 (6 bases). This CDR3 spans 14 amino acids. The V gene lost 6 bases and the J gene lost 0 bases, with 11 bases spanning the gap. Written as DNA, the CDR3 is TGTGCCAGCAGAAGCGGACAGTCTAACTATGGCTACACCTTC. Protein sequence: CASRSGQSNYGYTF.

V gene TRBV7-2 combines with J gene TRBJ2-7, with 7 bases that match TRBD2. The CDR3 is 18 amino acids. Per germline, CDR1 SGHTA and CDR2 FQGNSA. V was clipped by 4 bases and J by 0 bases; unmatched bases: 15. In nucleotides, the CDR3 is TGTGCCAGCAGCTCTCGACTAGCTTTTACGTGGGGCTCCTACGAGCAGTACTTC. Its protein product is CASSSRLAFTWGSYEQYF. Combining the CDR3 with reference TRBV7-2 and TRBJ2-7 gives the whole variable domain GAGVSQSPSNKVTEKGKDVELRCDPISGHTALYWYRQSLGQGLEFLIYFQGNSAPDKSGLPSDRFSAERTGGSVSTLTIQRTQQEDSAVYLCASSSRLAFTWGSYEQYFGPGTRLTVT.

There are a few counts of this clonotype. The chain links TRBV4-3 to TRBJ2-7; 9 nucleotides line up with TRBD1. CDR3 length: 19 amino acids. The V and J ends lost 6 bases and 0 bases, in that order; junction bases with no gene match: 18. Germline V gene lookup returns CDR1 LGHNA and CDR2 YSLEER. The chain's CDR3 is CASRAQTGGGCPYSYEQYF. The CDR3 nucleotides are TGCGCCAGCAGGGCTCAAACAGGGGGCGGTTGCCCCTACTCCTACGAGCAGTACTTC.

The J gene is TRBJ1-2, the V gene TRBV5-1; 9 nucleotides agree with TRBD1. Germline lookup yields CDR1 SGHRS and CDR2 YFSETQ. The J segment lost 8 bases and the V segment lost 0 bases, leaving 8 bases of the junction unmatched. This CDR3 is 15 amino acids long. The CDR3 DNA follows: TGCGCCAGCAGCTTGGCCGGGACAGGGAACGGAGGCTACACCTTC. It yields the protein CASSLAGTGNGGYTF.

CDR3 bases: TGCGCCAGCAGCCAAGGTAGGACAGGGCGCTACGAGCAGTACTTC. Translated: CASSQGRTGRYEQYF. This sequence joins TRBV4-3 and TRBJ2-5, with TRBD1 matching over 8 bases. With the DNA end fitting TRBJ2-7 better, the J assignment may be wrong. Germline V gene data show CDR1 as LGHNA and CDR2 as YSLEER. The CDR3 length is 15 residues.

Regarding this clonotype: At one boundary the junction diverges from the germline segment, which might be a read error. The V and J genes are TRBV7-8 and TRBJ2-2; D unclear. Germline V gene sequence: CDR1 SGHVS, CDR2 FQNEAQ. The CDR3 consists of 15 residues. CDR3 sequence reads: CASSLQVVGTEELFF. The CDR3 DNA follows: TGTGCCAGCAGCTTACAGGTGGTTGGCACCGAGGAGCTGTTTTTT.

The sample holds a few counts of this clonotype. The rearrangement joins TRBV4-1 to TRBJ1-1; a possible D gene is TRBD1 (5 bases). CDR1 MGHRA and CDR2 YSYEKL come from the germline V gene. V lost 0 bases and J 3 bases, leaving 11 bases between the germline ends. This CDR3 comprises 15 residues. The CDR3 is CASSQDLRGDTEAFF. The CDR3 DNA follows: TGCGCCAGCAGCCAAGATCTTCGGGGGGACACTGAAGCTTTCTTT.

A few counts support this clonotype. The rearrangement links TRBV9 to TRBJ2-5; D assignment may be TRBD1 or TRBD2 (6 bases each). This CDR3 comprises 14 residues. The germline V and J ends were trimmed by 2 bases and 5 bases, with 13 bases remaining between them. Germline lookup yields CDR1 SGDLS and CDR2 YYNGEE. CDR3 sequence reads: CASSVHGGLETQYF. CDR3 nucleotide sequence: TGTGCCAGCAGCGTCCATGGGGGGCTTGAGACCCAGTACTTC.

The chain couples TRBV10-1 to TRBJ2-7; 9 bases map to TRBD2. V dropped 2 bases and J dropped 5; count of bases not matched to a gene: 7. CDR1 is WNHNN and CDR2 is SYGVQD in the germline V gene (reference sequence). This CDR3 is 15 amino acids long. The CDR3 region is CASSEVLAGKDEQYF. CDR3 DNA sequence: TGCGCCAGCAGTGAGGTCCTAGCGGGAAAGGACGAGCAGTACTTC.

The chain employs TRBV28 and TRBJ2-7, with TRBD1 matching 8 bases. This CDR3 region has 16 residues. Trimming removed 4 bases from V and 4 bases from J; junction bases left unmatched: 12. Germline V gene lookup returns CDR1 MDHEN and CDR2 SYDVKM. This CDR3 is CASSSIQGARIYEQYF. CDR3 sequence (DNA): TGTGCCAGCAGTTCGATTCAGGGGGCGAGGATTTACGAGCAGTACTTC.

This clonotype was seen repeatedly, ten times or more. The chain links TRBV29-1 to TRBJ2-5; D is ambiguous. The CDR3 extends over 12 amino acids. The V end lost 2 bases, the J end lost 5 bases, and 9 bases lay between the germline ends. Germline V gene lookup returns CDR1 SQVTM and CDR2 ANQGSEA. This chain's CDR3 is CSVESGLETQYF. DNA for the CDR3: TGCAGCGTTGAATCCGGTCTGGAGACCCAGTACTTC.

The chain carries TRBV3-1 and TRBJ2-3; D uncertain. Trimming removed 1 base from V and 2 bases from J, with 10 bases in between. The CDR3 has 15 residues. Per the germline V gene, CDR1 is LGHDT and CDR2 is YNNKEL (reference sequence). The CDR3 here is CASSQVGAVTDTQYF. DNA of the CDR3: TGTGCCAGCAGCCAAGTCGGCGCGGTCACAGATACGCAGTATTTT.

The V call is TRBV20-1, the J call TRBJ2-3; the D gene is possibly TRBD2 (5 bases). The CDR3 length is 12 residues. V was cut by 5 bases and J by 0 bases, with 6 bases left in between. Germline CDR1 reads DFQATT; CDR2 reads SNEGSKA (reference sequence). This chain's CDR3 is CSAGRSTDTQYF. CDR3 DNA: TGCAGTGCTGGGAGAAGCACAGATACGCAGTATTTT.

This sequence joins TRBV29-1 and TRBJ1-1; D perhaps matches TRBD1 (5 bases). The CDR3 totals 12 residues. Germline CDR1 reads SQVTM; CDR2 reads ANQGSEA. CDR3 in amino acids: CGAGGRNTEAFF. As DNA, the CDR3 is TGCGGGGCTGGAGGGCGGAACACTGAAGCTTTCTTT.

This clonotype has just a few counts. The V call is TRBV29-1, the J call TRBJ2-5; 7 nucleotides agree with TRBD1. The assigned J gene may be wrong: the sequence end matches TRBJ2-7 better. In germline, CDR1 is SQVTM, CDR2 ANQGSEA. The CDR3 has 14 amino acids. DNA of the CDR3: TGCAGCGTTGTCGAACGGACAGGAACCCACGAGCAGTACTTC. Protein: CSVVERTGTHEQYF.

V is TRBV7-9 and J is TRBJ2-4; D uncertain. V shed 3 bases and J shed 0 bases, with 12 bases lying between them. CDR1 is SEHNR, CDR2 FQNEAQ, per germline (reference sequence). CDR3 length: 16 residues. CDR3 coding DNA: TGTGCCAGCAGCTTGGCTGGCCTTGAAGCCAAAAACATTCAGTACTTC. Amino acids: CASSLAGLEAKNIQYF.

This clonotype was seen a handful of times. The rearrangement links TRBV6-6 to TRBJ2-2; D unclear. CDR1 and CDR2 (germline): MNHNY, SVGAGI (reference sequence). V lost 3 bases, J lost 6 bases, and 14 bases lay in between. CDR3 size: 15 residues. Here the CDR3 reads CASSYRVVQAGELFF. DNA for the CDR3: TGTGCCAGCAGTTATCGAGTAGTCCAGGCCGGGGAGCTGTTTTTT.

The chain recombines TRBV7-9 with TRBJ2-1; D is possibly TRBD2 (6 bases). The V gene lost 2 bases and the J gene lost 6 bases, with 14 bases spanning the gap. Germline CDR1 and CDR2: SEHNR and FQNEAQ (reference sequence). CDR3 length equals 15 residues. The CDR3 region has the DNA TGTGCCAGCAGCTTAATAACGGGAGCTTCCAATGAGCAGTTCTTC. This codes for CASSLITGASNEQFF.

This clonotype was seen a few times. The chain links TRBV29-1 to TRBJ2-1; possibly TRBD2 for D (5 bases). The CDR3 covers 14 residues. Germline-derived CDR1 and CDR2 are SQVTM and ANQGSEA. The ends were cut back, 4 bases at V and 7 bases at J, with 17 bases in the middle. This CDR3 is CSVGTRSSGNEQFF. CDR3 coding DNA: TGCAGCGTTGGTACTCGCTCCAGCGGAAATGAGCAGTTCTTC.

This clonotype was observed a handful of times. This rearrangement joins TRBV2 to TRBJ2-5, with TRBD2 matching 12 bases. This CDR3 is 17 amino acids long. V shed 1 base, J shed 4 bases, and the junction held 7 bases outside the gene matches. From germline, CDR1 is SNHLY and CDR2 FYNNEI. The CDR3 reads CASSEDLAGGPLETQYF. The DNA for the CDR3 is TGTGCCAGCAGTGAAGACCTAGCGGGAGGGCCTCTAGAGACCCAGTACTTC.

The chain has TRBV20-1 and TRBJ2-5, with TRBD2 matching over 7 bases. The V gene's germline CDR1 is DFQATT and CDR2 SNEGSKA (reference sequence). With V trimmed by 0 bases and J by 0 bases, 7 bases remained unmatched. The CDR3 is 16 amino acids. The CDR3 bases are TGCAGTGCTAGAGATCGGCTAGCGGCGAACCAAGAGACCCAGTACTTC. This codes for CSARDRLAANQETQYF.

The chain uses TRBV5-6 and TRBJ1-2; D not certain. The CDR3 is 12 amino acids. Germline CDR1 reads SGHDT; CDR2 reads YYEEEE. V was pared by 1 base and J by 7 bases, with 8 bases between. The CDR3 DNA reads as TGTGCCAGCAGCTTGCGTGAATTTGGCTACACCTTC. This gives the protein CASSLREFGYTF.

This clonotype was counted between two and nine times. The chain is built from TRBV27 and TRBJ2-7; D is ambiguous. The length of the CDR3 is 14 residues. V was clipped by 11 bases and J by 1 base, with 18 bases between them. Germline V gene lookup returns CDR1 MNHEY and CDR2 SMNVEV (reference sequence). CDR3 region: CAPHGVQISYEQYF. The CDR3 DNA is TGTGCCCCCCATGGGGTACAGATATCCTACGAGCAGTACTTC.